Shown below are 8 T cell receptor beta chains from a single sample sequenced in a study of control samples from healthy donors and cancer patients. Measured with immunoSEQ multiplex PCR; TCRdb has only the in-frame clones, and not every one. The data contain roughly 170,000 clones, roughly 94% of them singletons. The sample was blood. These receptors were obtained from a woman in her late teens or twenties in good health.

The chain carries TRBV7-2 and TRBJ1-2; 8 bases agree with TRBD1. The V and J ends lost 1 base and 8 bases, in that order; junction bases with no gene match: 3. Germline-derived CDR1 and CDR2 are SGHTA and FQGNSA. CDR3 length: 13 amino acids. The CDR3 DNA reads TGTGCCAGCAGCTTAGGACAGGGGCAGGGCTACACCTTC. It specifies CASSLGQGQGYTF. The full variable domain, its missing parts supplied by reference TRBV7-2 and TRBJ1-2, is GAGVSQSPSNKVTEKGKDVELRCDPISGHTALYWYRQSLGQGLEFLIYFQGNSAPDKSGLPSDRFSAERTGGSVSTLTIQRTQQEDSAVYLCASSLGQGQGYTFGSGTRLTVV.

The rearrangement links TRBV19 to TRBJ1-1; D call uncertain. This CDR3 spans 12 amino acids. Trimming left V 10 bases short and J 1 base short, with 10 bases between. Germline V gene sequence: CDR1 LNHDA, CDR2 SQIVND (reference sequence). In DNA form, the CDR3 reads TGTGCCACTCGGACGGGGAACACTGAAGCTTTCTTT. It encodes CATRTGNTEAFF.

CDR3 region: CASLPRAGPTGELFF. The CDR3 DNA follows: TGTGCCAGCCTCCCCCGGGCAGGGCCGACCGGGGAGCTGTTTTTT. The chain recombines TRBV7-9 with TRBJ2-2; D may be TRBD1 (5 bases). Germline CDR1 and CDR2: SEHNR and FQNEAQ (reference sequence). V lost 8 bases and J 5 bases, leaving 18 bases between the germline ends. This CDR3 region has 15 residues.

J is TRBJ1-6 and V is TRBV28; TRBD1 aligns across 7 bases. CDR1 and CDR2 (germline): MDHEN, SYDVKM. With 3 bases clipped from V and 10 bases from J, the junction kept 6 bases outside the gene matches. The length of the CDR3 is 14 residues. The chain's CDR3 is CASSLGTGESPLHF. CDR3 coding DNA: TGTGCCAGCAGTTTGGGAACAGGGGAATCACCCCTCCACTTT.

This chain joins TRBV19 and TRBJ1-1; no clear D gene. V was trimmed by 3 bases and J by 5 bases, leaving 10 bases between them. Germline loops: CDR1 LNHDA, CDR2 SQIVND (reference sequence). The CDR3 length is 13 residues. The CDR3 spells CASSMAGGTEAFF. The CDR3 DNA reads TGTGCCAGTAGTATGGCAGGAGGGACTGAAGCTTTCTTT.

CDR3 in DNA: TGCAGTGCTAGTGACAGGGGGCTCGCTGAAGCTTTCTTT. It yields the protein CSASDRGLAEAFF. The rearrangement uses TRBV20-1 and TRBJ1-1, with 10 bases matching TRBD1. The V gene end was trimmed by 3 bases and the J gene end by 6 bases; junction bases not matched to a gene: 4. The CDR3 totals 13 residues. CDR1 and CDR2 from the germline V gene are DFQATT and SNEGSKA (reference sequence).

The chain has TRBV5-6 and TRBJ1-2, with D perhaps matching TRBD1 (6 bases). V lost 4 bases and J 8 bases, leaving 18 bases between the germline ends. The germline gives CDR1 SGHDT, CDR2 YYEEEE. This CDR3 is built from 14 residues. In DNA form, the CDR3 reads TGTGCCAGCAGCCTCGGGGGGGGCGCCCTGGGCTACACCTTC. Translated, it gives CASSLGGGALGYTF.

The chain carries TRBV9 and TRBJ2-3; D unclear. Germline-derived CDR1 and CDR2 are SGDLS and YYNGEE. CDR3 size: 16 residues. The V end lost 0 bases, the J end lost 0 bases, and 11 bases lay between the germline ends. This CDR3 reads CASSVVGSVSTDTQYF. The CDR3 DNA sequence: TGTGCCAGCAGCGTAGTAGGAAGCGTTAGCACAGATACGCAGTATTTT.